This record looks at one T cell receptor beta chain sequence and its context. Germline-derived CDR1 and CDR2 are SGHVS and FNYEAQ. The V segment lost 3 bases and the J segment 2 bases; nucleotides outside the gene matches: 4. The CDR3 covers 15 residues. The data were produced by immunoSEQ multiplex PCR, yet TCRdb's version contains in-frame clones alone and is incomplete. The table includes some 83,000 clones, around nine tenths detected once. This sample stems from a study of technical replicates of blood from several donors. J is TRBJ2-3 and V is TRBV7-6; 8 bases are shared with TRBD2. The sequence was collected from a human donor in good health. The sample consisted of T cells isolated from PBMCs. In nucleotides, the CDR3 is TGTGCCAGCAGCTTTGGCGGGGGGAACACAGATACGCAGTATTTT. This translates into CASSFGGGNTDTQYF.